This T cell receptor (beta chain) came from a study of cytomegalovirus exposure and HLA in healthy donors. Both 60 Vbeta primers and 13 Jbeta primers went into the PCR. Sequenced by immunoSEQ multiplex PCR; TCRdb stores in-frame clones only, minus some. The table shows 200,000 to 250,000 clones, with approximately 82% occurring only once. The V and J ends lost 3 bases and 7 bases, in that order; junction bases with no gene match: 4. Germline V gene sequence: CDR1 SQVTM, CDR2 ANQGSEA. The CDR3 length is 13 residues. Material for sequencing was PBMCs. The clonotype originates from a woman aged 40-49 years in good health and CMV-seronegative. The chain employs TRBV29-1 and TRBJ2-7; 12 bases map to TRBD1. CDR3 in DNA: TGCAGCGTTGAGGGACAGGGGGCGGGTGAGCAGTACTTC. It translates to CSVEGQGAGEQYF.